This TCR beta chain emerged from a study of cytomegalovirus exposure and HLA in healthy donors. Each donor was healthy, and each was a bone marrow donor. 13 Jbeta primers and 60 Vbeta primers were used for the PCR. Using immunoSEQ multiplex PCR, the repertoire was profiled, and TCRdb retains in-frame clones only, with some absent. This sample has about 250,000 clones, with under 90% found just once. Sequencing was performed on PBMCs. This sequence originates from a girl aged 2 to 10 in good health and CMV-seronegative.

The CDR3 reads CASSLGDTGELFF. The CDR3 DNA sequence: TGTGCCAGCAGCCTCGGGGACACCGGGGAGCTGTTTTTT. The chain couples TRBV7-7 to TRBJ2-2; weak D call: TRBD2 (5 bases). Germline-derived CDR1 and CDR2 are SSHAT and FNYEAQ (reference sequence). CDR3 length: 13 amino acids. The V and J ends lost 5 bases and 3 bases respectively, with 7 bases between them.